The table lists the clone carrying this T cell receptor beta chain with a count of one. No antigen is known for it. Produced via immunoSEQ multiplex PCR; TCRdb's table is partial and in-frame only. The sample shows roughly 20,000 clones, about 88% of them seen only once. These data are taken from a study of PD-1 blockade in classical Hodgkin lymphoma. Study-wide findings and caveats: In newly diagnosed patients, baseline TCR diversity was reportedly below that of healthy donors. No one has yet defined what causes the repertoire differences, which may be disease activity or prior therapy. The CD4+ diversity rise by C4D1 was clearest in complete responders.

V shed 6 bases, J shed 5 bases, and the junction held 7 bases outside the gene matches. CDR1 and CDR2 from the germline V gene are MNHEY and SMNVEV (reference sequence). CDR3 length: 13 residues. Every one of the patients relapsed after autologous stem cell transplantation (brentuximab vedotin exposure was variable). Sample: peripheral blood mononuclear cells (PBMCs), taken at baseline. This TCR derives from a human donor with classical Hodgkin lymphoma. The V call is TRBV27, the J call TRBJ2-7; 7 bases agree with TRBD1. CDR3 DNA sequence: TGTGCCAGCAGCTTGACAGGGTCAAACGAGCAGTACTTC. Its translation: CASSLTGSNEQYF.